The clone carrying this T cell receptor (beta chain) was observed a handful of times. Trimming removed 7 bases at V and 7 bases at J, with 11 bases between. Germline V gene sequence: CDR1 MNHEY, CDR2 SMNVEV (reference sequence). The CDR3 runs to 13 residues. The protocol was immunoSEQ multiplex PCR, while the TCRdb copy is restricted to in-frame clones and leaves out a portion. The sample includes under 200,000 clones, 84% of them seen just once. The data are from a study of cytotoxic CD8 clonotypes in ibrutinib-treated CLL. Across the whole study: Among patients, about 25 responded partially and 2 completely; some 15 then stayed remitted and some 12 progressed after median 68 months.

The TCR comes from a human donor with chronic lymphocytic leukemia. Sample: PBMCs, taken after 24 months of ibrutinib treatment. The J gene is TRBJ1-6, the V gene TRBV27; a possible D gene is TRBD1 (5 bases). The chain's CDR3 is CASTWDPNSPLHF. The CDR3 bases are TGTGCCAGCACCTGGGACCCCAATTCACCCCTCCACTTT.